This T cell receptor beta chain was found in a study of shared clonotypes between healthy human individuals. Overall study findings and caveats: Though the depth was large, rarefaction showed that sorted-subset sequencing was incomplete.

The repertoire was sequenced with immunoSEQ multiplex PCR; TCRdb's copy has only in-frame clones and lacks some. The sample consists of roughly 2.6 million clones, 90% to 95% of them appearing once. This clone has only one observation. No antigen is known for it. This sequence originates from a man between 18 and 29 years old in good health. The sample comprised naive CD4+ T cells sorted from blood. Described subset: CD45RA+ positively selected.

The CDR3: CASSQDSPGPGYTF. CDR3 coding DNA: TGCGCCAGCAGCCAAGATTCCCCGGGCCCTGGCTACACCTTC. The chain uses TRBV4-3 and TRBJ1-2; D is undetermined. The CDR3 spans 14 residues. V was trimmed by 0 bases and J by 7 bases, leaving 12 bases between them. Per the germline V gene, CDR1 is LGHNA and CDR2 is YSLEER.